These T cell receptor beta chains were read from a single sample in a study of blood T cell repertoires in COVID-19. Sequencing used immunoSEQ multiplex PCR; TCRdb keeps in-frame clones, though not all of them. This sample carries 150,000 to 200,000 clones, 85% of them seen once, and the ten largest clones take approximately 3%. The sample comprised peripheral blood. Receptor source: a human donor with acute or convalescent COVID-19. The donor label of this sample is uncertain. CDR3s leave out the opening cysteine and the closing phenylalanine or tryptophan. The order of the fields is D gene, V gene, J gene, CDR3 protein. D genes are given only for firm matches.

TRBD2	TRBV19	TRBJ2-5	ASSPGGGSLETQY
NA	TRBV27	TRBJ2-7	ASRTSGTLTYEQY
NA	TRBV2	TRBJ1-5	ASRGQLNQPQH
TRBD1	TRBV5-1	TRBJ2-1	ASSSGQGSYNEQF
NA	TRBV5-4	TRBJ1-1	ASSPAQMNTEAF
TRBD1	TRBV11-2	TRBJ2-2	ASSAGQGASGELF
TRBD2	TRBV2	TRBJ2-3	ASSSWGGNTDTQY
TRBD1	TRBV4-3	TRBJ1-1	ASSQVTAGGTEAF
NA	TRBV30	TRBJ1-3	AWTVGSSGNTIY
NA	TRBV24-1	TRBJ2-2	ATSDRRGRNTGELF
NA	TRBV25-1	TRBJ1-2	ASSATGLNYGYT
NA	TRBV30	TRBJ2-7	AWSVMGRGSSYEQY
TRBD2	TRBV6-2/TRBV6-3	TRBJ2-3	ASSYRASSGGATDTQY
NA	TRBV27	TRBJ2-3	ASSWGIAAIRRSTDTQY
TRBD2	TRBV7-9	TRBJ2-3	ASSSPGGGGRTDTQY
NA	TRBV2	TRBJ1-5	ASISGLAGYQPQH
NA	TRBV11-3	TRBJ1-1	ASSLGGRGTEAF
TRBD1	TRBV5-1	TRBJ1-1	ASTRQGLLTNTEAF
TRBD2	TRBV7-7	TRBJ2-5	ASSATSGGAKETQY
NA	TRBV18	TRBJ2-3	ASSPFTGITSTDTQY
TRBD1	TRBV6-4	TRBJ2-1	ASSPGQGNDEQF
TRBD1	TRBV19	TRBJ1-1	ASSMSGGTEAF
NA	TRBV11-2	TRBJ2-7	ASSPGTLPYEQY
TRBD1	TRBV7-3	TRBJ2-1	ASSLVPGQGQTQF
NA	TRBV6-6	TRBJ1-1	ASSSVAVGTEAF
NA	TRBV7-3	TRBJ1-1	ASSLNPGNTEAF
NA	TRBV4-1	TRBJ2-7	ASSSSGGYEQY
TRBD1	TRBV6-5	TRBJ1-1	ASSSIGGQGDTEAF
NA	TRBV4-2	TRBJ2-1	ASSDVLDNEQF
NA	TRBV11-3	TRBJ1-1	ASSTQGTEAF
TRBD1	TRBV5-1	TRBJ1-2	ASSRTGGGNYGYT
NA	TRBV3-1/TRBV3-2	TRBJ1-2	ASSPDTASYGYT
TRBD1	TRBV5-1	TRBJ2-2	ASGDRNTGELF
TRBD1	TRBV18	TRBJ2-7	ASSQTGTGFYEQY
TRBD1	TRBV4-1	TRBJ1-2	ASSKGTDYGYT
NA	TRBV7-9	TRBJ1-1	ASSPEGTEAF